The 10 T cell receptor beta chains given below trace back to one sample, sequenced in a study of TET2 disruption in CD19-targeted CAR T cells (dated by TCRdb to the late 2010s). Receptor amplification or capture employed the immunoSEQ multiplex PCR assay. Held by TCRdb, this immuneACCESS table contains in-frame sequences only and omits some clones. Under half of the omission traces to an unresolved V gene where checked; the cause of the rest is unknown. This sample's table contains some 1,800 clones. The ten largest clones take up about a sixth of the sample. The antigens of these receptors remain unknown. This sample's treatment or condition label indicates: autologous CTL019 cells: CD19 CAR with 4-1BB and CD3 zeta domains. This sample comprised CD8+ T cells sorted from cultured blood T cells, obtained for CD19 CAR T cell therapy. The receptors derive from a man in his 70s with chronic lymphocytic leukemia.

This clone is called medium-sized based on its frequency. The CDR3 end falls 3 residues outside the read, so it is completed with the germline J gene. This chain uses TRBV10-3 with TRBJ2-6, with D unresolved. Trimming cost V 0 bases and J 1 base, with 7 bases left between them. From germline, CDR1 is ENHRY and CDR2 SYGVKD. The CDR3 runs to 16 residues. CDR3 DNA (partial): TGTGCCATCAGTGAGTCGTGGGCTTCTGGGGCCAACGTC. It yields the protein CAISESWASGANV. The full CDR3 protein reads CAISESWASGANVLTF.

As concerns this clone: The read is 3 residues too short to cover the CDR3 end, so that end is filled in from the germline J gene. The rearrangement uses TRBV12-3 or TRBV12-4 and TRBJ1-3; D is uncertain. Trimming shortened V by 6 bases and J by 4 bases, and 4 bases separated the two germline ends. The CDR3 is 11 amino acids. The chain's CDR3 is CASSPGNTIYF. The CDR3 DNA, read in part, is TGTGCCAGCAGCCCAGGAAACACC.

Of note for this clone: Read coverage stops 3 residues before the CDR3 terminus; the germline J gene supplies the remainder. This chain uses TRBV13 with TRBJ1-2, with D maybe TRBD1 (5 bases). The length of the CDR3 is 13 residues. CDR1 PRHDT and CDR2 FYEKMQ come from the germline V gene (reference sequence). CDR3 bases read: TGTGCCAGCAGCTTAAGGGGCTCCTACGAC. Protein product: CASSLRGSYD. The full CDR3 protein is CASSLRGSYDYTF. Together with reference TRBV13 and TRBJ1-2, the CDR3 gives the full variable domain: AAGVIQSPRHLIKEKRETATLKCYPIPRHDTVYWYQQGPGQDPQFLISFYEKMQSDKGSIPDRFSAQQFSDYHSELNMSSLELGDSALYFCASSLRGSYDYTFGSGTRLTVV.

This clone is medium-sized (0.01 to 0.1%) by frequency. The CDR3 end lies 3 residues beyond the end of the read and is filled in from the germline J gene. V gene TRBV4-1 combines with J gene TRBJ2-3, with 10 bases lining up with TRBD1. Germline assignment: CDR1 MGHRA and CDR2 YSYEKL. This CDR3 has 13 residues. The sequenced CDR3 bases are TGCGCCAGCAGCCAAGGGACAGGGGGGGCG. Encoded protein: CASSQGTGGA. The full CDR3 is CASSQGTGGAQYF.

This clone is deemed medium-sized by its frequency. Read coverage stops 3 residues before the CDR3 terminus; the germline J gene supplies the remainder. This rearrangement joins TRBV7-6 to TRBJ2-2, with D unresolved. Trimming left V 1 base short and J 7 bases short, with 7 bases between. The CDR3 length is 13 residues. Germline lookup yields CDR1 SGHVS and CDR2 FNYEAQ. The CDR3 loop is CASSLEGFGELFF. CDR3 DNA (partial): TGTGCCAGCAGCTTAGAAGGGTTCGGGGAG.

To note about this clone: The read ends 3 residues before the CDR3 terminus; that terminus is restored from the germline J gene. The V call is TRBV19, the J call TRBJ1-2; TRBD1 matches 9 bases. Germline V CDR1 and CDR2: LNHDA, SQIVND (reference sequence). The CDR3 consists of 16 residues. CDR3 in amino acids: CASRPTGTGSDYDYTF. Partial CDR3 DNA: TGTGCCAGTAGACCAACCGGGACAGGGAGCGACTACGAC.

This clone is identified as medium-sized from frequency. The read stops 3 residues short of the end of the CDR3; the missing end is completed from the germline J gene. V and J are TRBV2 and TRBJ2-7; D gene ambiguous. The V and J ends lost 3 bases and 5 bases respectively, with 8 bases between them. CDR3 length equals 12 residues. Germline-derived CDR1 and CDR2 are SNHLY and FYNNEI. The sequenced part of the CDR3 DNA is TGTGCCAGCAGTGATAGCTGGAACGAG. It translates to CASSDSWNE. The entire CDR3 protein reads CASSDSWNEQYF.

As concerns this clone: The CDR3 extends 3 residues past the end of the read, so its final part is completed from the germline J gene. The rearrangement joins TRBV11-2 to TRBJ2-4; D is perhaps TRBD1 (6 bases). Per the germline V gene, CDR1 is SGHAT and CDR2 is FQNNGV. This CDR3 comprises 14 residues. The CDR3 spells CASSFEGRGSGQYF. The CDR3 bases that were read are TGTGCCAGCAGCTTCGAGGGCAGGGGTTCTGGT.

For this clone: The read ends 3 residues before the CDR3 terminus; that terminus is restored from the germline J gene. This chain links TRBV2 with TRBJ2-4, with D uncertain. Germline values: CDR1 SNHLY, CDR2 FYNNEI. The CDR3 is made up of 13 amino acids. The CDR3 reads CASSDRTNYGQYF. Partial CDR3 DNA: TGTGCCAGCAGTGATCGTACTAACTATGGT.

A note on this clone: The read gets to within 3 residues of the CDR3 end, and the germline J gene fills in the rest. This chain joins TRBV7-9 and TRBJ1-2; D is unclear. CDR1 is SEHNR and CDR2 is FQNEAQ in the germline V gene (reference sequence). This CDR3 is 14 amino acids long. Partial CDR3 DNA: TGTGCCAGCGCCCTGGCAGGTTCTTACAATGAC. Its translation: CASALAGSYND. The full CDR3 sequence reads CASALAGSYNDYTF.